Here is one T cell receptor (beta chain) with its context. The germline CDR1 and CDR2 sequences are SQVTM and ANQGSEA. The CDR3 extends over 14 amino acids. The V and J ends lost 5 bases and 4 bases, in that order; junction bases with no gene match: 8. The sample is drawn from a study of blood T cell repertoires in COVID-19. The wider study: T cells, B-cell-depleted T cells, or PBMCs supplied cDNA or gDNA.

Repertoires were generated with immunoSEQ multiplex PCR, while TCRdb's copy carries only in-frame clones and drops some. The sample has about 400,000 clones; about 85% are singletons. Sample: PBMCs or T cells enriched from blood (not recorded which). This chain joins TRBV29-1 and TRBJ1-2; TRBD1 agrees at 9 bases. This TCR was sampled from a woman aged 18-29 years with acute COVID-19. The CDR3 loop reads CSVTRTGDLYGYTF. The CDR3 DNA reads TGCAGCGTTACTCGGACAGGGGATCTCTATGGCTACACCTTC. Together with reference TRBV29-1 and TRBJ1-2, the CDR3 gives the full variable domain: SAVISQKPSRDICQRGTSLTIQCQVDSQVTMMFWYRQQPGQSLTLIATANQGSEATYESGFVIDKFPISRPNLTFSTLTVSNMSPEDSSIYLCSVTRTGDLYGYTFGSGTRLTVV.